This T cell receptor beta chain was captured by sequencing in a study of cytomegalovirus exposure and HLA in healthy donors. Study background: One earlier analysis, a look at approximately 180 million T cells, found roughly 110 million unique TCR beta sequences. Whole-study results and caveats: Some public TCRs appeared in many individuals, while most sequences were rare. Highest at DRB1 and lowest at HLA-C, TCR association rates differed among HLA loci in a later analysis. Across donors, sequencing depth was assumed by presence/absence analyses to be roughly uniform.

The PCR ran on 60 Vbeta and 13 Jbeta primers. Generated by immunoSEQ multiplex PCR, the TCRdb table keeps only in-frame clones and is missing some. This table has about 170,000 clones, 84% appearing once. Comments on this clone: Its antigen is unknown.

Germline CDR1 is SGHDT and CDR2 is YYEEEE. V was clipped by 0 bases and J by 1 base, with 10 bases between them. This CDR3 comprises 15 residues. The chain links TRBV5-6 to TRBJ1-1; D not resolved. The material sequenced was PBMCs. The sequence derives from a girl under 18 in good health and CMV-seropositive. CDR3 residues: CASSLATQTNTEAFF. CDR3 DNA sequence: TGTGCCAGCAGCTTGGCTACACAGACGAACACTGAAGCTTTCTTT.